This T cell receptor (beta chain) appears in the sequencing data of a study of blood T cell repertoires in COVID-19. Study-wide background: The United States, Italy and Spain supplied acute and convalescent COVID-19 samples. T cells, B-cell-depleted T cells, or PBMCs supplied cDNA or gDNA.

This clone showed up just a few times. The authors' processing: Estimates of nucleated cell counts were drawn from the amplification of reference gene primers. The assay was immunoSEQ multiplex PCR, and TCRdb's table has in-frame clones only and misses some. That table gives V, J and clone size, and the DNA gave D and trimming. Of more than 110,000 clones listed, more than 75% are singletons. Germline loops: CDR1 LNHDA, CDR2 SQIVND (reference sequence). J was trimmed by 2 bases and V by 6 bases; bases with no gene match: 9. The CDR3 has 15 residues. What was sequenced was peripheral blood. The TCR comes from a woman older than 75 with acute or convalescent COVID-19. The chain combines TRBV19 with TRBJ1-2; 7 positions agree with TRBD1. The CDR3 spells CASSYGQVLNYGYTF. The CDR3 bases are TGTGCCAGTAGCTACGGACAGGTCCTAAACTATGGCTACACCTTC. The full variable domain, rest sourced from reference TRBV19 and TRBJ1-2, is DGGITQSPKYLFRKEGQNVTLSCEQNLNHDAMYWYRQDPGQGLRLIYYSQIVNDFQKGDIAEGYSVSREKKESFPLTVTSAQKNPTAFYLCASSYGQVLNYGYTFGSGTRLTVV.